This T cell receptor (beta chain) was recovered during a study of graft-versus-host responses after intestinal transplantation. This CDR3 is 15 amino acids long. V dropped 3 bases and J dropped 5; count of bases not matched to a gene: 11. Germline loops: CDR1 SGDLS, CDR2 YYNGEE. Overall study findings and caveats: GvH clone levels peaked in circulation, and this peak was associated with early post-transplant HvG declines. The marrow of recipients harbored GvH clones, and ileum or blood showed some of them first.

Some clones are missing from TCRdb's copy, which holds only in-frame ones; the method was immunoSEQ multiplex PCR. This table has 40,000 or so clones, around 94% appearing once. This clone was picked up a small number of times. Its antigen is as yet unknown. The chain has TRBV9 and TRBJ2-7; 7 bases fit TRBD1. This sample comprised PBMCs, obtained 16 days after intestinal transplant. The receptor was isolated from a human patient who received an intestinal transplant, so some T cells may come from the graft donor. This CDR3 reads CASSGQGSYADEQYF. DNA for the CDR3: TGTGCCAGCAGCGGACAGGGTTCATACGCAGACGAGCAGTACTTC.